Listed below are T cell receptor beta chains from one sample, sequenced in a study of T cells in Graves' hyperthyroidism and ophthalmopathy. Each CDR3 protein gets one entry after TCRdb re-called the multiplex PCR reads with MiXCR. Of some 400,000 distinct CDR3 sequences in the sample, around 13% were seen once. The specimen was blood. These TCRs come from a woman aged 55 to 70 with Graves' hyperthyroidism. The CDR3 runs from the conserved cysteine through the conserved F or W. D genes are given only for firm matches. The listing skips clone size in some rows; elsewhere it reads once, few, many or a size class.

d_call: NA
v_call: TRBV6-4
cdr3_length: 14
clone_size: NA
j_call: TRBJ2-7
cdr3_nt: TGTGCCAGCAGTGAGATCGCCAGGTCGGACGAGCAGTACTTC
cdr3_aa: CASSEIARSDEQYF

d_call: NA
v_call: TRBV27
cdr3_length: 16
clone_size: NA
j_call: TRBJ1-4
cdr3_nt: TGTGCCAGCAGTTTATTGGCTCGTCCAACTAATGAAAAACTGTTTTTT
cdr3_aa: CASSLLARPTNEKLFF

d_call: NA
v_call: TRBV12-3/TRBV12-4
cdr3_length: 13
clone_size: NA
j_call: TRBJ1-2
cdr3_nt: TGTGCCAGCAGTGAGCGGCAGCTGGGTGGCTACACCTTC
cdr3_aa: CASSERQLGGYTF

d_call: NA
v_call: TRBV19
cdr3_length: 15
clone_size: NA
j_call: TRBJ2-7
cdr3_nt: TGTGCCAGTAGTATCTCAGGGGCTGTTACCTACGAGCAGTACTTC
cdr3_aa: CASSISGAVTYEQYF

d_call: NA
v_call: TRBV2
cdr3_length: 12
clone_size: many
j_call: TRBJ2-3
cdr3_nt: TGTGCCAGCAAGGTGGGGACAGATACGCAGTATTTT
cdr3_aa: CASKVGTDTQYF

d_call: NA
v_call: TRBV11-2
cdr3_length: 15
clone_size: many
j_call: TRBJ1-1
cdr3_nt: TGTGCCAGCAGCACGAGCGGACAGCCGAACACTGAAGCTTTCTTT
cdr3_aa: CASSTSGQPNTEAFF

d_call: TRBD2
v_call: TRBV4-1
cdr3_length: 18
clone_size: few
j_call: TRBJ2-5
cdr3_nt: TGCGCCAGCAGCCAAGGGCTAGCGGGACATCCTGCGGCAGAGACCCAGTACTTC
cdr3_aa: CASSQGLAGHPAAETQYF

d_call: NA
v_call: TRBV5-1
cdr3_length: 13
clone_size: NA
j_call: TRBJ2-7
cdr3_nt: TGCGCCAGCAGCTTCAACCCCCGGTGGGAGCAGTACTTC
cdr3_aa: CASSFNPRWEQYF

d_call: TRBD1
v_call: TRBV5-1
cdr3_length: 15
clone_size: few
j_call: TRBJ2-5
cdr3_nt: TGCGCCAGCTCCACACAGGGGGGCGTCGGGGAGACCCAGTACTTC
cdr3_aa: CASSTQGGVGETQYF

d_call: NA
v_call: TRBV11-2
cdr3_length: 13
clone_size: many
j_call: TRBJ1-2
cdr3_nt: TGTGCCAGCAGCTTTTCTCCCCTCTATGGCTACACCTTC
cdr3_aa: CASSFSPLYGYTF

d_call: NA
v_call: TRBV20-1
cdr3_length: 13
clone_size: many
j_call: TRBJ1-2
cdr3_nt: TGCAGTGCCGCGACACTACTTCACTATGGCTACACCTTC
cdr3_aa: CSAATLLHYGYTF

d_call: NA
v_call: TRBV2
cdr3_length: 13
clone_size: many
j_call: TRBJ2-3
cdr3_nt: TGTGCGAGCACGCGGGACCTCACAGATACGCAGTATTTT
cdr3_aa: CASTRDLTDTQYF

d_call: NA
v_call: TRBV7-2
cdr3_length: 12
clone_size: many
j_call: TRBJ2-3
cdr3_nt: TGTGCCAGCAGTTATTACACAGATACGCAGTATTTT
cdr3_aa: CASSYYTDTQYF

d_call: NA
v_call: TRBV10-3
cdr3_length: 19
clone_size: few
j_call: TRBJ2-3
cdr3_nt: TGTGCCATCACGGTCAGGGAATTGGACGGGCTGAAGCGCACAGATACGCAGTATTTT
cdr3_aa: CAITVRELDGLKRTDTQYF

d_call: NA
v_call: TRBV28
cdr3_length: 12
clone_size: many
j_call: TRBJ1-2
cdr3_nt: TGTGCCAGCAGTACGACAGACTATGGCTACACCTTC
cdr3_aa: CASSTTDYGYTF

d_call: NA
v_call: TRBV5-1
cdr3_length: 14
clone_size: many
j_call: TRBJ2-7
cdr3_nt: TGCGCCAGCAGCTTGGGTGGGACATTCTACGAGCAGTACTTC
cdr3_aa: CASSLGGTFYEQYF

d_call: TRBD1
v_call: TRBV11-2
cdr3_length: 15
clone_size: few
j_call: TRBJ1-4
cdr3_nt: TGTGCCAGCAGCCTCTCCGGGACAGGGGTCGAAAAACTGTTTTTT
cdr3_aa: CASSLSGTGVEKLFF

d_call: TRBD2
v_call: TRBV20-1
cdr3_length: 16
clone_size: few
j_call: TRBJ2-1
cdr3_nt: TGCAGTGCTCTCAATCGGCTAGCGGGAGGATTCAATGAGCAGTTCTTC
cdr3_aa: CSALNRLAGGFNEQFF

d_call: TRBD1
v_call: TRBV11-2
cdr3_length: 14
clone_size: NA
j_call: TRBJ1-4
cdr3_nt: TGTGCCAGCAGCTTAGTACAGGGGAAGGAAAAACTGTTTTTT
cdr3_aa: CASSLVQGKEKLFF

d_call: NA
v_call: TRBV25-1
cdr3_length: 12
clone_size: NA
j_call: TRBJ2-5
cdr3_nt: TGTGCCAGCGCGCGGGTCGGGTGGACCCAGTACTTC
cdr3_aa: CASARVGWTQYF

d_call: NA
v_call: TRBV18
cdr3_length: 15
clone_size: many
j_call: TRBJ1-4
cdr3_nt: TGTGCCAGCTCACCACAGCCGGGAATTAATGAAAAACTGTTTTTT
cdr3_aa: CASSPQPGINEKLFF

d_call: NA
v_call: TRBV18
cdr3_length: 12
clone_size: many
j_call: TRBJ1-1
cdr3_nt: TGTGCCAGCTCACCACGACAGACTGAAGCTTTCTTT
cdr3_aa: CASSPRQTEAFF